This T cell receptor (beta chain) was sequenced during a study of CD8 T cells in ankylosing spondylitis. Regarding the study as a whole: Clones that were linked to disease were CD8+ and were relatively rare in peripheral blood. The clones that were linked to disease were reported to be significantly enriched in matched synovial fluid samples from ankylosing spondylitis patients. Existing reports had already noted some motif variants in reactive arthritis synovial fluid and blood. There was a TCR beta motif, made of several highly homologous variants, that appeared characteristic of ankylosing spondylitis blood.

In making TCR beta libraries, quantitative 5'-RACE with molecular barcodes was used. MiXCR was run by TCRdb on the 5' RACE reads, yielding one entry per CDR3 protein. The table includes fewer than 550,000 distinct CDR3 sequences, 5.3% detected once. This clonotype was seen repeatedly, ten times or more. Antigen specificity is unknown. This TCR derives from a male donor with ankylosing spondylitis. Material for sequencing was blood, either unsorted or a sorted T cell fraction (not recorded which).

CDR3 DNA sequence: TGTGCCAGCCAGGGTCTGCAAAGGTCCCAGTACTTC. It translates to CASQGLQRSQYF. The chain links TRBV28 to TRBJ2-5; D is perhaps TRBD1 (5 bases). Germline assignment: CDR1 MDHEN and CDR2 SYDVKM. V gave up 8 bases and J gave up 9 bases, with 16 bases separating them. This CDR3 is 12 amino acids long.